This T cell receptor beta chain was recorded in a study of blood T cell repertoires in COVID-19. Looking at the study overall: The United States, Italy and Spain provided the acute and convalescent COVID-19 samples.

Original processing methods: For nucleated cells, counts were estimated from reference gene primer amplification. Generated by immunoSEQ multiplex PCR, the TCRdb table keeps only in-frame clones and is missing some. V and J calls and clone size are those listed in that table; D and trimming were worked out from the DNA. This repertoire shows more than 200,000 clones, around 82% found once; its top ten account for roughly 8.2%. In germline, CDR1 is MDHEN, CDR2 SYDVKM. This CDR3 is 16 amino acids long. V was clipped by 5 bases and J by 5 bases, with 19 bases between them. The chain has TRBV28 and TRBJ2-1; possibly TRBD2 for D (6 bases). The sequenced material came from peripheral blood. The TCR was taken from a woman in her fifties or sixties with acute or convalescent COVID-19. CDR3 DNA: TGTGCCAGCAGTGATCGGCGGGCCGGGGGTAACAATGAGCAGTTCTTC. Residues: CASSDRRAGGNNEQFF.